This T cell receptor beta chain was sequenced in a study of CD8+ T cells in alopecia areata. At the level of the study: Twice daily, treated patients received 5 to 10 mg of oral tofacitinib. Patients took tofacitinib for 6 to 18 months, followed by 6 drug-free months. Treated patients' severity was scored by percentage of affected scalp area.

Documented treatment: oral pan-JAK inhibitor, 5-10 mg twice daily. Sorted populations comprised CD4+ and CD8+ T cells obtained from PBMCs. cDNA prepared by RNA extraction and subsequent reverse transcription served as the template for sequencing. Measured with immunoSEQ multiplex PCR; TCRdb has only the in-frame clones, and not every one. The sample has 110,000 to 150,000 clones, approximately 80% seen once; the top ten hold 20% to 30%. Germline lookup yields CDR1 GTSNPN and CDR2 SVGIG (reference sequence). V lost 0 bases to trimming and J lost 1 base, with 7 bases between them. This CDR3 is 13 amino acids long.

This sequence was found in a human donor with alopecia areata. Source: CD8+ T cells sorted from blood, taken at week 4, from a patient treated with tofacitinib. The chain is built from TRBV30 and TRBJ2-7; D uncertain. CDR3 in amino acids: CAWSVANSYEQYF. In DNA form, the CDR3 reads TGTGCCTGGAGTGTGGCCAATTCCTACGAGCAGTACTTC.